The next 4 T cell receptor beta chains were all read from a single sample in a study of T cells in localized non-small cell lung cancer. Assay: immunoSEQ multiplex PCR; the TCRdb copy retains only in-frame clones and omits some. The table has approximately 23,000 clones, roughly nine tenths seen once; the top ten hold more than 10%. Sequenced material: peripheral blood, taken before any cancer treatment. The receptors here all came from a male donor aged 60 or older with stage I lung adenocarcinoma.

This clone has more than one count but fewer than ten. The genes are TRBV30 and TRBJ1-2; D is possibly TRBD1 (6 bases). V gave up 3 bases and J gave up 2 bases, with 13 bases separating them. Per germline, CDR1 GTSNPN and CDR2 SVGIG (reference sequence). This CDR3 is built from 14 residues. CDR3 amino acids: CAWRVPGVNYGYTF. CDR3 DNA sequence: TGTGCCTGGAGGGTCCCAGGGGTAAACTATGGCTACACCTTC. Looking up the rest from reference TRBV30 and TRBJ1-2 gives the full variable domain: SQTIHQWPATLVQPVGSPLSLECTVEGTSNPNLYWYRQAAGRGLQLLFYSVGIGQISSEVPQNLSASRPQDRQFILSSKKLLLSDSGFYLCAWRVPGVNYGYTFGSGTRLTVV.

This chain connects TRBV5-5 to TRBJ2-7, with D possibly TRBD1 on 5 matching bases. V shed 0 bases and J shed 2 bases, with 9 bases lying between them. The CDR3 consists of 14 residues. Germline V CDR1 and CDR2: SGHKS, YYEKEE (reference sequence). The CDR3 DNA sequence: TGTGCCAGCAGCTTGGGACAGTCCCCCTACGAGCAGTACTTC. Translating it yields CASSLGQSPYEQYF.

The V and J genes are TRBV5-1 and TRBJ1-2; 8 bases map to TRBD1. The germline V gene encodes CDR1 SGHRS and CDR2 YFSETQ. Germline trimming cut 4 bases from V and 0 bases from J; bases unmatched to any gene: 5. This CDR3 contains 15 residues. CDR3 protein: CASSPLDRANYGYTF. The CDR3 nucleotides read TGCGCCAGCAGCCCCCTGGACAGGGCTAACTATGGCTACACCTTC.

The rearrangement uses TRBV27 and TRBJ1-1; D uncertain. This CDR3 is built from 13 residues. With 7 bases removed from V and 4 bases from J, the gap between germline ends came to 13 bases. CDR1 is MNHEY and CDR2 is SMNVEV in the germline V gene (reference sequence). The chain's CDR3 is CASKLGWSTEAFF. CDR3 DNA: TGTGCCAGCAAACTTGGCTGGAGCACTGAAGCTTTCTTT.